This TCR beta chain is drawn from a study of response to subunit inactivated influenza vaccine. CDR3 length: 13 amino acids. CDR1 LGHDT and CDR2 YNNKEL come from the germline V gene (reference sequence). Trimming cost V 0 bases and J 12 bases; bases outside gene matches: 8. TCRdb ran MiXCR on the RT-PCR reads and lists one entry per CDR3 protein. The sample has hundreds of thousands of distinct CDR3 sequences, 21% seen once. This specimen was PBMCs from blood, taken roughly 20 months after vaccination. The chain joins TRBV3-1 to TRBJ2-7, with 7 bases fitting TRBD2. The TCR sequence derives from a man aged 50 to 69 who received an inactivated influenza vaccine. This CDR3 is CASSQDGGTTLYF. Written as DNA, the CDR3 is TGTGCCAGCAGCCAAGACGGGGGGACGACTCTGTACTTC.